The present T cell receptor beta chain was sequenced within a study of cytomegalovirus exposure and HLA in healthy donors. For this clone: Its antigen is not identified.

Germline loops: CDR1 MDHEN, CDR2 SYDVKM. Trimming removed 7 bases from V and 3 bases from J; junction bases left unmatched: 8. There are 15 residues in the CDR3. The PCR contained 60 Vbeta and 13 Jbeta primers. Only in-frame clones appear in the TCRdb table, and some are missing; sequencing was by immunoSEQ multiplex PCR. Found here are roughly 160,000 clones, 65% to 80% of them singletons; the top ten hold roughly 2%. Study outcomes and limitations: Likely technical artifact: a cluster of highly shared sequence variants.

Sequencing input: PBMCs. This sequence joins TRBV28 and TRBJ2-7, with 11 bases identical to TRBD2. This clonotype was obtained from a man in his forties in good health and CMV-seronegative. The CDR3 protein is CASTSPGLAVYEQYF. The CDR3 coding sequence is TGTGCCAGCACCTCCCCGGGACTAGCGGTCTACGAGCAGTACTTC.